The 14 T cell receptor beta chains listed next were all sequenced from one sample in a study of shared clonotypes between healthy human individuals. Only CD45RO-negative cells positively selected for CCR7 counted as naive CD8 cells, so terminally differentiated effector memory CD45RA+ cells were excluded. Some clones are missing from TCRdb's copy, which holds only in-frame ones; the method was immunoSEQ multiplex PCR. The data contain about 2.1 million clones, approximately 94% of them singletons. Sequenced: naive CD8+ T cells from PBMCs. The source of these receptors is a man aged 18 to 29 in good health. Some clones in this sample may be carry-over from other donors' samples.

The rearrangement uses TRBV7-9 and TRBJ2-5, with D perhaps TRBD2 (5 bases). The V end was cut by 5 bases, the J end by 5 bases, with 18 bases between. Germline V gene lookup returns CDR1 SEHNR and CDR2 FQNEAQ (reference sequence). The CDR3 loop spans 15 amino acids. CDR3 region: CASSGRPPGIETQYF. The CDR3 nucleotides read TGTGCCAGCAGCGGCCGACCCCCGGGGATCGAGACCCAGTACTTC.

The V and J genes are TRBV27 and TRBJ1-1; no clear D gene. V was trimmed by 1 base and J by 7 bases, leaving 10 bases between them. CDR1 MNHEY and CDR2 SMNVEV come from the germline V gene (reference sequence). The CDR3 contains 13 residues. For the CDR3, the DNA is TGTGCCAGCAGTTTATACCCAGCACTTGAAGCTTTCTTT. It translates to CASSLYPALEAFF.

This chain joins TRBV5-1 and TRBJ2-7; D may correspond to TRBD1 or TRBD2 (5 bases each). Germline loops: CDR1 SGHRS, CDR2 YFSETQ. V gave up 0 bases and J gave up 0 bases, with 10 bases separating them. The CDR3 has 15 amino acids. The CDR3 loop is CASSLGRGFSYEQYF. The CDR3 nucleotides read TGCGCCAGCAGCTTGGGTCGGGGCTTCTCCTACGAGCAGTACTTC.

A word on this clone: Other nucleotide sequences in the sample specify the same CDR3. The CDR3 here is CASSLGASYNEQFF. The CDR3 DNA is TGTGCCAGCAGCTTGGGGGCTAGCTACAATGAGCAGTTCTTC. The V call is TRBV5-6, the J call TRBJ2-1; no reliable D call. This CDR3 comprises 14 residues. V lost 0 bases and J 3 bases, leaving 7 bases between the germline ends. Germline CDR1 and CDR2: SGHDT and YYEEEE.

The V and J genes are TRBV14 and TRBJ2-7; possible D gene TRBD2, 5 bases. V lost 3 bases to trimming and J lost 2 bases, with 11 bases between them. Germline CDR1 is SGHDN and CDR2 is FVKESK. This CDR3 is built from 14 residues. This CDR3 is CASSQTNEPYEQYF. The CDR3, as DNA: TGTGCCAGCAGCCAGACTAACGAACCCTACGAGCAGTACTTC.

This clone occurred once. V usage is TRBV7-2 and J usage is TRBJ2-1; D unclear. The CDR3 runs to 15 residues. CDR1 and CDR2 (germline): SGHTA, FQGNSA. The V end was cut by 3 bases, the J end by 6 bases, with 15 bases between. In DNA form, the CDR3 reads TGTGCCAGCAGCTTCCAGGCGGCCTGGGCCAATGAGCAGTTCTTC. This translates into CASSFQAAWANEQFF.

This chain links TRBV27 with TRBJ1-4; TRBD1 is a possible D gene (6 bases). This CDR3 has 14 amino acids. Germline loops: CDR1 MNHEY, CDR2 SMNVEV (reference sequence). Between the trimmed V and J ends, which lost 4 bases and 7 bases, there was a span of 13 bases. In DNA form, the CDR3 reads TGTGCCAGCAGTTCAGGCAGGGGATTTGAAAAACTGTTTTTT. Translation: CASSSGRGFEKLFF.

The chain couples TRBV4-2 to TRBJ2-7, with 8 positions matching TRBD2. The CDR3 covers 14 residues. Per germline, CDR1 LGHNA and CDR2 YNFKEQ. The J segment lost 3 bases and the V segment lost 10 bases, leaving 11 bases of the junction unmatched. The CDR3 sequence: CATTPAGGSYEQYF. In DNA form, the CDR3 reads TGTGCCACTACCCCCGCGGGAGGTAGCTACGAGCAGTACTTC.

This chain uses TRBV19 with TRBJ2-1, with TRBD2 matching over 13 bases. V lost 6 bases, J lost 12 bases, and 11 bases stayed unmatched. Germline CDR1 is LNHDA and CDR2 is SQIVND (reference sequence). The CDR3 sequence is 15 residues long. Written as DNA, the CDR3 is TGTGCCAGTAGCGCCGGACTAGCGGGAGAGGGGGGGCAGTTCTTC. Translation: CASSAGLAGEGGQFF. The variable domain in full, completed from reference TRBV19 and TRBJ2-1, reads DGGITQSPKYLFRKEGQNVTLSCEQNLNHDAMYWYRQDPGQGLRLIYYSQIVNDFQKGDIAEGYSVSREKKESFPLTVTSAQKNPTAFYLCASSAGLAGEGGQFFGPGTRLTVL.

The chain uses TRBV4-2 and TRBJ1-1; no firm D call. This CDR3 region has 17 residues. V lost 1 base, J lost 2 bases, and 17 bases lay in between. The V gene's germline CDR1 is LGHNA and CDR2 YNFKEQ. The CDR3: CASSQVLRGRRNTEAFF. CDR3 coding DNA: TGTGCCAGCAGCCAAGTATTACGAGGACGGAGAAACACTGAAGCTTTCTTT.

The rearrangement uses TRBV2 and TRBJ2-1; possibly TRBD1 for D (6 bases). V was cut by 5 bases and J by 4 bases, with 18 bases left in between. CDR1 is SNHLY, CDR2 FYNNEI, per germline. The CDR3 extends over 16 amino acids. CDR3 sequence (DNA): TGTGCCAGCAGTTATTACAAAGGGGGTGTTTACAATGAGCAGTTCTTC. It specifies CASSYYKGGVYNEQFF.

Concerning this clone: Within the sample, other DNA sequences also encode this same CDR3. The chain carries TRBV7-9 and TRBJ2-1; TRBD2 agrees at 8 bases. This CDR3 has 15 amino acids. Germline CDR1 SEHNR, CDR2 FQNEAQ (reference sequence). The V gene end was trimmed by 2 bases and the J gene end by 4 bases; junction bases not matched to a gene: 4. CDR3 residues: CASSLSGSPYNEQFF. For the CDR3, the DNA is TGTGCCAGCAGCTTAAGCGGGAGCCCTTACAATGAGCAGTTCTTC.

The V and J genes are TRBV7-9 and TRBJ2-3, with D possibly TRBD2 on 6 matching bases. Germline V gene lookup returns CDR1 SEHNR and CDR2 FQNEAQ (reference sequence). V lost 5 bases to trimming and J lost 0 bases, with 12 bases between them. This CDR3 is built from 15 residues. The CDR3 here is CASSATSSSTDTQYF. Written as DNA, the CDR3 is TGTGCCAGCAGCGCGACTAGTTCTAGCACAGATACGCAGTATTTT. Supplemented by reference TRBV7-9 and TRBJ2-3, the full variable domain reads DTGVSQNPRHKITKRGQNVTFRCDPISEHNRLYWYRQTLGQGPEFLTYFQNEAQLEKSRLLSDRFSAERPKGSFSTLEIQRTEQGDSAMYLCASSATSSSTDTQYFGPGTRLTVL.

V gene TRBV5-4 combines with J gene TRBJ2-2, with TRBD2 as a possible D gene (7 bases). Trimming took 0 bases from V and 3 from J, leaving 12 bases between them. This CDR3 comprises 16 residues. CDR1 and CDR2 (germline): SGHNT, YYREEE (reference sequence). CDR3 in DNA: TGTGCCAGCAGCTTGGGGCAGGGGAGGGACACCGGGGAGCTGTTTTTT. This gives the protein CASSLGQGRDTGELFF.